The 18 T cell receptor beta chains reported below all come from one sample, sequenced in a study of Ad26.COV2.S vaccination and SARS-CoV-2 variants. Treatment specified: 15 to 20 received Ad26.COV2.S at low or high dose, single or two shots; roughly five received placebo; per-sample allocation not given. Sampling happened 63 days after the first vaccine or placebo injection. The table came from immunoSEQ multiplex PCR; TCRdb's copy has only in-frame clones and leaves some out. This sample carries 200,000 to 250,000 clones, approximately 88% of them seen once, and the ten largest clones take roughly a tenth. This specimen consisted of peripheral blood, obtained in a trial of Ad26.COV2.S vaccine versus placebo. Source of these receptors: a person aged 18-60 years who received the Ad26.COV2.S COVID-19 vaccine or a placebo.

CDR3: CASSSGQGAKGETQYF. CDR3 coding DNA: TGTGCCAGCAGCTCCGGACAGGGGGCGAAGGGGGAGACCCAGTACTTC. The chain couples TRBV5-6 to TRBJ2-5, with 11 bases lining up with TRBD1. The trim removed 3 bases at V and 5 bases at J, leaving 9 bases unmatched. Germline CDR1 reads SGHDT; CDR2 reads YYEEEE. There are 16 residues in the CDR3. The variable domain in full, completed from reference TRBV5-6 and TRBJ2-5, reads DAGVTQSPTHLIKTRGQQVTLRCSPKSGHDTVSWYQQALGQGPQFIFQYYEEEERQRGNFPDRFSGHQFPNYSSELNVNALLLGDSALYLCASSSGQGAKGETQYFGPGTRLLVL.

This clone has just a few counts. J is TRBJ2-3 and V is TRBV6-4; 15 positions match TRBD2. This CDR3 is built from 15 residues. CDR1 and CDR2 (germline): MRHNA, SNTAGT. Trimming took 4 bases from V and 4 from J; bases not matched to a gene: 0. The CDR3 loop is CASSGTSGGADTQYF. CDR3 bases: TGTGCCAGCAGTGGGACTAGCGGGGGGGCAGATACGCAGTATTTT.

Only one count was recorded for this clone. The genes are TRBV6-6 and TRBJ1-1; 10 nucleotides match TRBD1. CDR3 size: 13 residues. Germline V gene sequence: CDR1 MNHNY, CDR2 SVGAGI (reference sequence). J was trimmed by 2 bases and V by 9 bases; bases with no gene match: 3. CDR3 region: CARTGGRNTEAFF. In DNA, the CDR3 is TGTGCCAGGACAGGGGGCAGAAACACTGAAGCTTTCTTT.

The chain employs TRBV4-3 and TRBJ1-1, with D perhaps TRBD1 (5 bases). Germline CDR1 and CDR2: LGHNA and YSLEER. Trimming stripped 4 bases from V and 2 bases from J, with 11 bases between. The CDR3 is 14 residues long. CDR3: CASSPRGTNTEAFF. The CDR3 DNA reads TGCGCCAGCAGCCCCCGGGGGACCAACACTGAAGCTTTCTTT.

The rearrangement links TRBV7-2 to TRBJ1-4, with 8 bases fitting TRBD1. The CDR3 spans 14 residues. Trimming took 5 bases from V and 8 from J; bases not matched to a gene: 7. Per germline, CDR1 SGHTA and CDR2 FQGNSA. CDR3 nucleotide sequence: TGTGCCAGCAGCCCAGGGGGCGGTGGGGAAAAACTGTTTTTT. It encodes CASSPGGGGEKLFF.

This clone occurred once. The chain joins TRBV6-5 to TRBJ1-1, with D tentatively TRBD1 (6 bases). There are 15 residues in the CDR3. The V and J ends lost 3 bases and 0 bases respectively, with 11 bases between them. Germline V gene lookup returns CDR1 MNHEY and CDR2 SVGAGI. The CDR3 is CASSYRTVMNTEAFF. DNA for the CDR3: TGTGCCAGCAGTTATCGGACAGTCATGAACACTGAAGCTTTCTTT.

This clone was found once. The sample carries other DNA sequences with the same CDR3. This CDR3 reads CASRSNRGGGYTF. In DNA form, the CDR3 reads TGTGCCAGCAGATCAAACAGGGGTGGAGGCTACACCTTC. This rearrangement joins TRBV28 to TRBJ1-2; 7 bases match TRBD1. The length of the CDR3 is 13 residues. CDR1 is MDHEN and CDR2 is SYDVKM in the germline V gene. V lost 6 bases, J lost 8 bases, and 9 bases stayed unmatched.

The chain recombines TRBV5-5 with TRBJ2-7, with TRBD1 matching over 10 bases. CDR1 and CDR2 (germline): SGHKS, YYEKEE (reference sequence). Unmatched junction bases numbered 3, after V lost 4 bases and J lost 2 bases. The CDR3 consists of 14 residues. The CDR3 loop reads CASSPGQGAYEQYF. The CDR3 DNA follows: TGTGCCAGCAGCCCCGGACAGGGGGCCTACGAGCAGTACTTC.

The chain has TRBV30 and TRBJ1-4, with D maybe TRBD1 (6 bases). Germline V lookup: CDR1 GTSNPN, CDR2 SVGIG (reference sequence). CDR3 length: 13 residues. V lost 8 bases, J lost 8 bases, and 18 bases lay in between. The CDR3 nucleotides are TGTGCCCATCCGTCAGGGGTGGGCGAAAAACTGTTTTTT. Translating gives CAHPSGVGEKLFF.

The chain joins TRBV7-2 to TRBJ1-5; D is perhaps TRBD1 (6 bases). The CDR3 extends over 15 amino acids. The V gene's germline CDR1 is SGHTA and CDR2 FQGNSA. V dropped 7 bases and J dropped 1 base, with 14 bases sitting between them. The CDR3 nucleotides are TGTGCCAGCACCTTTGGGGGGACAAGCAATCAGCCCCAGCATTTT. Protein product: CASTFGGTSNQPQHF.

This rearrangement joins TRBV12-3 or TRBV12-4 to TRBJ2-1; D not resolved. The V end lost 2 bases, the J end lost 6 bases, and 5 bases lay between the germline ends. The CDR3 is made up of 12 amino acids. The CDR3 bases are TGTGCCAGCAGTTTAAACAGCAATGAGCAGTTCTTC. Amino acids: CASSLNSNEQFF.

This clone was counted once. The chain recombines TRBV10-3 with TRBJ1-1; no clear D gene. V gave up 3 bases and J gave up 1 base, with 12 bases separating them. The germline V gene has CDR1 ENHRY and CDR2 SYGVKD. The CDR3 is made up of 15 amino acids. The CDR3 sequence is CAISELGRTNTEAFF. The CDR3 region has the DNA TGTGCCATCAGTGAATTAGGGCGGACGAACACTGAAGCTTTCTTT.

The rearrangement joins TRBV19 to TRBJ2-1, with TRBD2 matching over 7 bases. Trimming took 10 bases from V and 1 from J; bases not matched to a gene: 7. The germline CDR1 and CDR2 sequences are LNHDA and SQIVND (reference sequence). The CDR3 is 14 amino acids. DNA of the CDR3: TGTGCCACAAAATCGGGGGGTTCCTACAATGAGCAGTTCTTC. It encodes CATKSGGSYNEQFF.

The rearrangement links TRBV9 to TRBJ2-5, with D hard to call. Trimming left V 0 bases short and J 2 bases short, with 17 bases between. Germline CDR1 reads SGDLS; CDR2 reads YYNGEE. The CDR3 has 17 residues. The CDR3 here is CASSVDPAGLLQETQYF. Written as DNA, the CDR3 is TGTGCCAGCAGCGTAGATCCCGCCGGGTTGCTACAAGAGACCCAGTACTTC.

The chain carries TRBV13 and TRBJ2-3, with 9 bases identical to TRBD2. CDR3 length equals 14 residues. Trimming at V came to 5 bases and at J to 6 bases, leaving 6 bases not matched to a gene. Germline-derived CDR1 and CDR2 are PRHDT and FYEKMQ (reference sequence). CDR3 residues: CASSQASGRDTQYF. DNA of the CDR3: TGTGCCAGCAGCCAGGCCAGCGGGAGGGATACGCAGTATTTT.

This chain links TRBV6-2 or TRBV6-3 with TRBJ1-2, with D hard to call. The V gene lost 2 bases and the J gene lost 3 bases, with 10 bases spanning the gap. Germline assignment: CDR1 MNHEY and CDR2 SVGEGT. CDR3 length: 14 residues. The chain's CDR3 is CASSYGVVDYGYTF. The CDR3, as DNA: TGTGCCAGCAGTTACGGGGTGGTGGACTATGGCTACACCTTC.

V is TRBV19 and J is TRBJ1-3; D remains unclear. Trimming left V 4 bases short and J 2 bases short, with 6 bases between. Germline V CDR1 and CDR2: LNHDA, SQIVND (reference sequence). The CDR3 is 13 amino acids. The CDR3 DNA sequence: TGTGCCAGTAGTACTTTGGCTGGAAACACCATATATTTT. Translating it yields CASSTLAGNTIYF.

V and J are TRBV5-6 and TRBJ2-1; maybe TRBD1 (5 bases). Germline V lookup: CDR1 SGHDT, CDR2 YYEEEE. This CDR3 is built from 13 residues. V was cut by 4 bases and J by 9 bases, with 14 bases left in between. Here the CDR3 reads CASSPQGAAEQFF. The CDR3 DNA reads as TGTGCCAGCAGCCCCCAAGGGGCGGCTGAGCAGTTCTTC.